Sequencing of this T cell receptor beta chain was carried out in a study of blood T cells in healthy people across ages. Then a second PCR, running about 6 to 12 cycles, was carried out with a sample-barcoded 5' primer and a J-beta primer mix. TCRdb fed the 5' RACE reads into MiXCR, producing one record per CDR3 protein. The table records about 1.4 million distinct CDR3 sequences, approximately 59% of them present only once. The clonotype originates from a man younger than 30 in good health. Input material: blood.

In DNA form, the CDR3 reads TGTGCCAGCAGGCTTTTGGGGGGGGAGACCCAGTACTTC. This codes for CASRLLGGETQYF. The chain has TRBV12-3 or TRBV12-4 and TRBJ2-4; 7 bases line up with TRBD2. The J call may be mistaken, given a closer DNA end match to TRBJ2-5. This CDR3 comprises 13 residues.